This T cell receptor beta chain was obtained from a study of post-analysis software for immune sequencing data (dated by TCRdb to the mid-2010s). Some background on the complete study: Disease courses on record covered relapsing-remitting, secondary progressive and progressive-relapsing multiple sclerosis, though some patients had no subtype annotation. A subset of samples was prepared in parallel using single-end sample barcoding, then pooled and co-amplified after Illumina adapter ligation. Patient repertoires were compared against about a dozen previously published healthy control repertoires from donors aged about 6 to 28 years.

Libraries were made using PCR. The instrument given in TCRdb is Illumina HiSeq 2500. Unique molecular identifiers were incorporated into TCR beta cDNA libraries to reduce PCR and sequencing biases. Every 1 to 10 million input T cells yielded approximately 500,000 cDNA molecules, meaning each molecule approximated one T cell. The same protocol used for the earlier healthy control dataset was applied to prepare and sequence the patient libraries. Within a given batch, samples were prepared together, multiplexed and sequenced on the same HiSeq lane. The authors' pipeline ran thus. Raw barcoded reads were processed with MIGEC, discarding single-read molecular identifier groups before consensus assembly and CDR3 extraction. VDJtools was used for post-analysis of the clonotype tables, and diversity was normalized by down-sampling every dataset to the size of the smallest sample. Repertoire overlap clustering matched CDR3 amino acid but not nucleotide sequences to correct batch-related cross-sample contamination. The public reads were reanalyzed by TCRdb: fastp trimming at Q25, MiXCR alignment, in-frame beta chains only. Records with the same CDR3 protein are collapsed into one entry carrying the most frequent genes and DNA. These V and J calls are TCRdb output, not the study's own analysis. The sample yields 820,000 or so distinct CDR3 sequences; under 70% were counted once. Of the sample, over 4% falls within the top ten clones.

To demonstrate the VDJtools post-analysis software, the study profiled TCR beta repertoires from the peripheral blood of 13 young patients with multiple sclerosis. Multiple sclerosis patients were children and adolescents aged roughly 6 to 16 years. The CDR3 runs 15 amino acids, cysteine and phenylalanine included. The entry retains the CDR3 DNA only, 45 bases that are in frame from base 1. Via the germline V gene (reference sequence), CDR1 is LNHNV and CDR2 YYDKDF. V and J are truncated by 1 base and 5 bases respectively, leaving an intervening sequence of 12 bases. Concerning this clonotype: Its recognized antigen is unknown. No clone much larger than this one lies a single base away; base qualities are absent.

General conclusions and limits of the study: Normalized Chao1 diversity was significantly lower in multiple sclerosis patients than controls, suggesting substantial peripheral T-cell clonal expansion. The multiple sclerosis patient group was slightly younger than the control group. Patients showed significantly higher frequencies than controls for about 5 TRBV segments, among them TRBV5-6, TRBV5-1 and TRBV20-1. Direct clustering with F measure revealed strong co-clustering of samples prepared in the same batch, which led to a batch-effect correction.

This receptor chain uses TRBV15 and TRBJ2-1; the D region is possibly TRBD1 or TRBD2, each matching across 5 bases. Material: blood. This sequence was found in a girl under 18 with multiple sclerosis. DNA sequence: TGTGCCACCAGCAGAGGAGGAGGCAGGGACAATGAGCAGTTCTTC. Protein translation: CATSRGGGRDNEQFF. With all but the CDR3 taken from the reference TRBV15 and TRBJ2-1 genes, the full variable domain is: DAMVIQNPRYQVTQFGKPVTLSCSQTLNHNVMYWYQQKSSQAPKLLFHYYDKDFNNEADTPDNFQSRRPNTSFCFLDIRSPGLGDTAMYLCATSRGGGRDNEQFFGPGTRLTVL.